The 28 T cell receptor beta chains below come from one sample, sequenced in a study of blood T cells in healthy people across ages. Combining a sample-barcoded 5' primer with a J-beta primer mix, a second PCR ran for roughly 7 to 11 cycles. TCRdb used MiXCR to reprocess the 5' RACE reads, holding one entry per CDR3 protein. This sample has approximately 690,000 distinct CDR3 sequences, with 40% to 45% found just once. Sequenced sample: blood. Receptors were obtained from a man of 80 years or more in good health.

This clonotype was seen many times. V and J are TRBV29-1 and TRBJ2-5; TRBD1 might be the D (6 bases). The CDR3 contains 13 residues. V lost 8 bases and J 5 bases, leaving 18 bases between the germline ends. In germline, CDR1 is SQVTM, CDR2 ANQGSEA. The CDR3 sequence: CSTRTEITETQYF. The CDR3 region has the DNA TGCAGCACAAGGACAGAAATTACGGAGACCCAGTACTTC.

In nucleotides, the CDR3 is TGTGCCTGGGCCACAGGGGCGGGGAACTATGGCTACACCTTC. Amino acid sequence: CAWATGAGNYGYTF. The chain is built from TRBV30 and TRBJ1-2; 7 bases agree with TRBD1. Germline CDR1 is GTSNPN and CDR2 is SVGIG (reference sequence). This CDR3 spans 14 amino acids. V was clipped by 5 bases and J by 2 bases; unmatched bases: 8.

This clonotype was counted only a few times. V is TRBV28 and J is TRBJ2-3, with D tentatively TRBD1 or TRBD2 (6 bases each). This CDR3 contains 13 residues. V lost 4 bases and J lost 8, with 13 bases in between. The V gene's germline CDR1 is MDHEN and CDR2 SYDVKM. This CDR3 is CASSSYGGGTQYF. In nucleotides, the CDR3 is TGTGCCAGCAGTTCCTACGGGGGCGGTACGCAGTATTTT.

This clonotype was found a few times. The rearrangement links TRBV7-3 to TRBJ2-3; 8 bases align to TRBD1. Losses at the gene ends were 4 bases for V and 5 bases for J; bases not matched to a gene: 8. Germline values: CDR1 SGHTA, CDR2 FQGTGA. This CDR3 has 15 amino acids. The CDR3 nucleotides are TGTGCCAGCAGCTCCTCAGGGGGCAGGGGAGATACGCAGTATTTT. Its protein product is CASSSSGGRGDTQYF.

The chain is built from TRBV7-9 and TRBJ2-1; 9 nucleotides align to TRBD2. The CDR3 contains 15 residues. Germline V gene lookup returns CDR1 SEHNR and CDR2 FQNEAQ (reference sequence). V was clipped by 9 bases and J by 7 bases; unmatched bases: 13. The CDR3 region has the DNA TGTGCCAGTCCCTTTGGCGGGGGGGCCGAAAATGAGCAGTTCTTC. It translates to CASPFGGGAENEQFF.

This clonotype was counted a few times. The chain links TRBV5-1 to TRBJ2-1; 10 bases fit TRBD2. V trimming: 8 bases; J trimming: 4 bases; junction bases outside the gene matches: 6. The length of the CDR3 is 14 residues. Germline lookup yields CDR1 SGHRS and CDR2 YFSETQ. Written as DNA, the CDR3 is TGCGCCAGTAAGAGCGGGGGGGCTTACAATGAGCAGTTCTTC. This translates into CASKSGGAYNEQFF.

This clonotype has only one observation. This chain uses TRBV7-3 with TRBJ1-1; maybe TRBD1 (5 bases). Trimming took off 0 bases at V and 5 bases at J, with 19 bases between the two ends. The germline V gene has CDR1 SGHTA and CDR2 FQGTGA. This CDR3 comprises 17 residues. CDR3 residues: CASSLTGTRGEGTEAFF. The CDR3 nucleotides read TGTGCCAGCAGCTTAACGGGGACGCGAGGGGAAGGAACTGAAGCTTTCTTT.

The chain has TRBV20-1 and TRBJ2-1, with 7 bases fitting TRBD1. This CDR3 spans 14 amino acids. CDR1 DFQATT and CDR2 SNEGSKA come from the germline V gene (reference sequence). V shed 3 bases and J 8 bases; nucleotides not matched to a gene: 10. CDR3 DNA: TGCAGTGCTAGCCGGCCAGGGGGTAGGCATGAGCAGTTCTTC. As protein: CSASRPGGRHEQFF.

In its sample, this clonotype was seen a few times. The chain employs TRBV5-6 and TRBJ2-4; D remains unclear. The tail of the sequence fits TRBJ2-7 better, so the J call may be wrong. Germline lookup yields CDR1 SGHDT and CDR2 YYEEEE. The CDR3 length is 14 residues. The CDR3 here is CASSSPRIGSEQYF. CDR3 nucleotides: TGTGCCAGCAGCTCCCCCAGGATTGGTAGCGAGCAGTACTTC.

This clonotype was counted between two and nine times. This chain joins TRBV30 and TRBJ2-1; the D is unclear. The DNA end favors TRBJ2-7, so the J call may be wrong. CDR1 is GTSNPN, CDR2 SVGIG, per germline (reference sequence). The CDR3 is 14 residues long. The CDR3 sequence is CAWSRAVSNNEQYF. The CDR3 DNA reads TGTGCCTGGAGTAGGGCAGTCTCCAACAATGAGCAGTACTTC.

The sample holds many counts of this clonotype. The chain couples TRBV29-1 to TRBJ2-5, with D possibly being TRBD2 (6 bases). CDR3 size: 11 residues. The V and J ends lost 2 bases and 9 bases respectively, with 10 bases between them. The germline CDR1 and CDR2 sequences are SQVTM and ANQGSEA. The DNA of the CDR3 is TGCAGCGTTGAAAGGGAGGTGGCCCAGTACTTC. This gives the protein CSVEREVAQYF.

This clonotype was seen only a few times. This chain connects TRBV15 to TRBJ2-4, with a weak D call TRBD2 (5 bases). V lost 3 bases, J lost 0 bases, and 12 bases lay in between. CDR1 is LNHNV, CDR2 YYDKDF, per germline (reference sequence). There are 16 residues in the CDR3. The CDR3 region is CATSSFGGLAKNIQYF. In nucleotides, the CDR3 is TGTGCCACCAGCAGTTTCGGAGGATTAGCCAAAAACATTCAGTACTTC.

There are a few counts of this clonotype. The chain has TRBV29-1 and TRBJ1-1; D is unresolved. The CDR3 extends over 13 amino acids. Germline loops: CDR1 SQVTM, CDR2 ANQGSEA. Between the trimmed V and J ends, which lost 0 bases and 7 bases, there was a span of 12 bases. CDR3: CSVEDLPGGEAFF. CDR3 coding DNA: TGCAGCGTTGAAGATCTTCCGGGTGGTGAAGCTTTCTTT. The entire variable domain, with the rest obtained from reference TRBV29-1 and TRBJ1-1, is as follows: SAVISQKPSRDICQRGTSLTIQCQVDSQVTMMFWYRQQPGQSLTLIATANQGSEATYESGFVIDKFPISRPNLTFSTLTVSNMSPEDSSIYLCSVEDLPGGEAFFGQGTRLTVV.

This chain links TRBV6-6 with TRBJ1-1; D gene uncertain. The CDR3 has 16 residues. Trimming pared 0 bases from V and 3 bases from J, leaving 14 bases between. Germline-derived CDR1 and CDR2 are MNHNY and SVGAGI (reference sequence). In DNA, the CDR3 is TGTGCCAGCAGTTACTCTGATCTGATCCCAGACACTGAAGCTTTCTTT. Protein product: CASSYSDLIPDTEAFF.

This clonotype was detected only a few times. This chain joins TRBV29-1 and TRBJ2-6; D is unclear. The CDR3 sequence is 13 residues long. Trimming left V 4 bases short and J 1 base short, with 5 bases between. Per germline, CDR1 SQVTM and CDR2 ANQGSEA. The CDR3 DNA is TGCAGCGTTGCTCCATCTGGGGCCAACGTCCTGACTTTC. Its protein is CSVAPSGANVLTF.

The table lists this clonotype with many counts. The rearrangement links TRBV5-1 to TRBJ2-7; D might be TRBD1 (5 bases). From germline, CDR1 is SGHRS and CDR2 YFSETQ. The CDR3 totals 14 residues. Trimming cost V 1 base and J 5 bases, with 13 bases left between them. The CDR3 DNA reads TGCGCCAGCAGCTTGCAGGGTGGCCCCAACGAGCAGTACTTC. Its translation is CASSLQGGPNEQYF.

Only one count was recorded for this clonotype. The chain recombines TRBV25-1 with TRBJ2-7, with 8 nucleotides matching TRBD2. Germline CDR1 is MGHDK and CDR2 is SYGVNS. The CDR3 is 15 amino acids. After removal of 9 bases from V and 2 bases from J, the junction contained 12 bases not matched to a gene. Here the CDR3 reads CARDEPSGPAYEQYF. The CDR3 DNA follows: TGTGCCAGGGATGAACCTAGCGGGCCGGCCTACGAGCAGTACTTC.

This clonotype was detected only a few times. The CDR3 loop is CASSYGGDVATQYF. As DNA, the CDR3 is TGTGCCAGCAGTTACGGTGGGGACGTCGCAACGCAGTATTTT. The rearrangement joins TRBV6-2 or TRBV6-3 to TRBJ2-3, with D tentatively TRBD1 or TRBD2 (5 bases each). The CDR3 is 14 residues long. The V and J ends lost 2 bases and 9 bases respectively, with 15 bases between them. Germline V gene lookup returns CDR1 MNHEY and CDR2 SVGEGT.

This clonotype showed up just a few times. The chain joins TRBV29-1 to TRBJ1-1; 7 bases agree with TRBD1. CDR1 and CDR2 from the germline V gene are SQVTM and ANQGSEA. The CDR3 sequence is 15 residues long. The trim removed 0 bases at V and 3 bases at J, leaving 7 bases unmatched. Here the CDR3 reads CSVEEVVRGHTEAFF. CDR3 DNA: TGCAGCGTTGAAGAAGTCGTGAGGGGGCACACTGAAGCTTTCTTT. The variable domain in full, completed from reference TRBV29-1 and TRBJ1-1, reads SAVISQKPSRDICQRGTSLTIQCQVDSQVTMMFWYRQQPGQSLTLIATANQGSEATYESGFVIDKFPISRPNLTFSTLTVSNMSPEDSSIYLCSVEEVVRGHTEAFFGQGTRLTVV.

The chain recombines TRBV28 with TRBJ2-1; 8 bases are a match to TRBD1. CDR1 and CDR2 from the germline V gene are MDHEN and SYDVKM. The V gene end was trimmed by 3 bases and the J gene end by 7 bases; junction bases not matched to a gene: 5. The CDR3 loop spans 14 amino acids. The CDR3 here is CASSFTQGANEQFF. CDR3 nucleotide sequence: TGTGCCAGCAGTTTTACTCAGGGGGCAAATGAGCAGTTCTTC.

There are a few counts of this clonotype. The J gene is TRBJ1-5, the V gene TRBV12-3 or TRBV12-4; 7 bases map to TRBD1. CDR3 length equals 15 residues. V lost 5 bases to trimming and J lost 2 bases; unmatched junction nucleotides: 6. This CDR3 reads CASSTGDGGNQPQHF. CDR3 DNA: TGTGCCAGCAGTACAGGGGATGGGGGCAATCAGCCCCAGCATTTT.

The chain combines TRBV6-2 or TRBV6-3 with TRBJ1-5, with a weak D call TRBD1 (5 bases). The V gene's germline CDR1 is MNHEY and CDR2 SVGEGT. Trimming shortened V by 4 bases and J by 6 bases, and 16 bases separated the two germline ends. CDR3 length: 15 residues. The CDR3: CASSSAGASSQPQHF. For the CDR3, the DNA is TGTGCCAGCAGTTCGGCCGGGGCATCAAGTCAGCCCCAGCATTTT.

This chain uses TRBV3-1 with TRBJ1-1, with D tentatively TRBD1 (5 bases). V lost 4 bases and J lost 10, with 16 bases in between. The CDR3 consists of 13 residues. From germline, CDR1 is LGHDT and CDR2 YNNKEL (reference sequence). CDR3 nucleotides: TGTGCCAGCAGCCTGAAAATGGGTGGGGGAGCTTTCTTT. This codes for CASSLKMGGGAFF. Using reference TRBV3-1 and TRBJ1-1 for the parts outside the CDR3, the full variable domain is DTAVSQTPKYLVTQMGNDKSIKCEQNLGHDTMYWYKQDSKKFLKIMFSYNNKELIINETVPNRFSPKSPDKAHLNLHINSLELGDSAVYFCASSLKMGGGAFFGQGTRLTVV.

To note about this clonotype: This may stem from a read error, because a much larger clone lies one nucleotide away. The chain links TRBV7-6 to TRBJ2-7, with TRBD2 matching over 10 bases. The germline V gene has CDR1 SGHVS and CDR2 FNYEAQ. This CDR3 comprises 15 residues. This chain's CDR3 is CANSLASGSVYEQYF. DNA for the CDR3: TGTGCCAACAGCTTGGCTAGCGGGAGTGTATACGAGCAGTACTTC.

This clonotype was picked up a small number of times. The chain has TRBV4-1 and TRBJ2-5; D is ambiguous. This CDR3 region has 13 residues. Germline V lookup: CDR1 MGHRA, CDR2 YSYEKL. Between the trimmed V and J ends, which lost 1 base and 4 bases, there was a span of 7 bases. CDR3 amino acids: CASSQAVRETQYF. The DNA of the CDR3 is TGCGCCAGCAGCCAAGCTGTCAGAGAGACCCAGTACTTC.

On this clonotype: It may be a read error: a sequence one base away is much more abundant. This chain links TRBV29-1 with TRBJ2-4, with TRBD1 identical over 8 bases. V trimming: 5 bases; J trimming: 13 bases; junction bases outside the gene matches: 7. This CDR3 spans 11 amino acids. The V gene's germline CDR1 is SQVTM and CDR2 ANQGSEA. The CDR3 sequence: CSVLTGGEQYF. The CDR3 nucleotides read TGCAGCGTTCTTACAGGGGGTGAGCAGTACTTC. Variable domain in full (rest from reference TRBV29-1 and TRBJ2-4): SAVISQKPSRDICQRGTSLTIQCQVDSQVTMMFWYRQQPGQSLTLIATANQGSEATYESGFVIDKFPISRPNLTFSTLTVSNMSPEDSSIYLCSVLTGGEQYFGAGTRLSVL.

V and J are TRBV7-9 and TRBJ2-1; TRBD2 matches at 10 bases. With 4 bases clipped from V and 8 bases from J, the junction kept 14 bases outside the gene matches. This CDR3 spans 17 amino acids. CDR1 SEHNR and CDR2 FQNEAQ come from the germline V gene (reference sequence). CDR3: CASSSNLGRAGGHEQFF. CDR3 nucleotides: TGTGCCAGCAGCTCCAACCTCGGACGAGCGGGGGGGCATGAGCAGTTCTTC. Supplemented by reference TRBV7-9 and TRBJ2-1, the full variable domain reads DTGVSQNPRHKITKRGQNVTFRCDPISEHNRLYWYRQTLGQGPEFLTYFQNEAQLEKSRLLSDRFSAERPKGSFSTLEIQRTEQGDSAMYLCASSSNLGRAGGHEQFFGPGTRLTVL.

The J gene is TRBJ1-1, the V gene TRBV7-9, with D unclear. Germline loops: CDR1 SEHNR, CDR2 FQNEAQ (reference sequence). CDR3 length: 14 residues. V was shortened by 4 bases and J by 1 base, with 10 bases between the two germline ends. The CDR3 DNA follows: TGTGCCAGCAGCTCAAGTTTGGAGAACACTGAAGCTTTCTTT. Translating gives CASSSSLENTEAFF. The full variable domain, its missing parts supplied by reference TRBV7-9 and TRBJ1-1, is DTGVSQNPRHKITKRGQNVTFRCDPISEHNRLYWYRQTLGQGPEFLTYFQNEAQLEKSRLLSDRFSAERPKGSFSTLEIQRTEQGDSAMYLCASSSSLENTEAFFGQGTRLTVV.